This T cell receptor (beta chain) was found in a study of shared clonotypes between healthy human individuals. Looking at the study overall: Each donor contributed plates that comprised three CD4 naive, three CD4 memory, two CD8 naive and one CD8 memory. Study-wide results and caveats: Genetic and exposure-history diversity was limited by the small donor number. Researchers sampled blood only, noting tissue repertoires likely differ.

Looked up from germline, CDR1 is KGHSH and CDR2 is LQKENI. The CDR3 length is 11 residues. Trimming shortened V by 6 bases and J by 0 bases, and 2 bases separated the two germline ends. A few counts support this clone. Its antigen is as yet unknown. Clones were sequenced by immunoSEQ multiplex PCR, and TCRdb holds only the in-frame ones, with some missing. This sample has approximately 620,000 clones, with less than 98% found just once. The sequencing sample was made of naive CD4+ T cells sorted from blood. Subset specified: CD45RA+ positively selected. This TCR was recovered from a woman under 40 in good health. This chain joins TRBV18 and TRBJ1-1; D gene unclear. The CDR3 is CASSLNTEAFF. The CDR3 DNA sequence: TGTGCCAGCTCTCTGAACACTGAAGCTTTCTTT.